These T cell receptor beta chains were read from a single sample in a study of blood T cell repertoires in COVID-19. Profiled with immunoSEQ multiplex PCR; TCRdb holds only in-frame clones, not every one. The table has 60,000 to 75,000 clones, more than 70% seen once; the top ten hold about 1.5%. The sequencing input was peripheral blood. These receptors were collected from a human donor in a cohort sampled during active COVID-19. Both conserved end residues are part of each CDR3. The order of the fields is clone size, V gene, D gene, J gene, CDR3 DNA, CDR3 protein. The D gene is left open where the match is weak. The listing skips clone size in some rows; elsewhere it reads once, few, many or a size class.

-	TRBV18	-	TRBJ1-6	TGTGCCAGCTCACCAGGGAGCAATAATTCACCCCTCCACTTT	CASSPGSNNSPLHF
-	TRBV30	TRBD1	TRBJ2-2	TGTGCCTGGGAGCCGGGACAGGGGGCCGGGGAGCTGTTTTTT	CAWEPGQGAGELFF
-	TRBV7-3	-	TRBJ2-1	TGTGCCAGCAGCTTAGGTCAGGGACTCTACAATGAGCAGTTCTTC	CASSLGQGLYNEQFF
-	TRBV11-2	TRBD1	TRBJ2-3	TGTGCCAGCAGCCCCCCGGGACAGGGGAGAGATACGCAGTATTTT	CASSPPGQGRDTQYF
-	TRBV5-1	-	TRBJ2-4	TGCGCCAGCAGCCAGGATCCGGCGGGGGCCATTCAGTACTTC	CASSQDPAGAIQYF
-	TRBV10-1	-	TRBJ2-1	TGCGCCAGCAGTGTGAGGAGGGACGGGCCCTACAATGAGCAGTTCTTC	CASSVRRDGPYNEQFF
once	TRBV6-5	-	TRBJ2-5	TGTGCCAGCAGTCTAGGATCTCCGACCCAGTACTTC	CASSLGSPTQYF
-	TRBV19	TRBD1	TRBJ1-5	TGTGCCAGTAGTATAGAACCGGGACAGGACCGAGGGCTAAATCAGCCCCAGCATTTT	CASSIEPGQDRGLNQPQHF
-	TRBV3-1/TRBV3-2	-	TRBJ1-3	TGTGCCAGCAGCCAAGTTGGGACATCCTCTGGAAACACCATATATTTT	CASSQVGTSSGNTIYF
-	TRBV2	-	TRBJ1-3	TGTGCCAGCCTCCTCGGCTCTGGAAACACCATATATTTT	CASLLGSGNTIYF
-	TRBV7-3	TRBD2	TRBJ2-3	TGTGCCAGCAGCCGCAGGGAGGGTGATACGCAGTATTTT	CASSRREGDTQYF
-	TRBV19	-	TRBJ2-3	TGTGCCAGTAGTATCGGCGGGCAAAGAGATACGCAGTATTTT	CASSIGGQRDTQYF
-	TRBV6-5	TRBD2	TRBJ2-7	TGTGCCAGCAAAATCGGGAGGCTCTCCTACGAGCAGTACTTC	CASKIGRLSYEQYF
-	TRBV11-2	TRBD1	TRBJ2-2	TGTGCCAGCAGCTTCTCCCCGGGACAGGGGCGAACCGGGGAGCTGTTTTTT	CASSFSPGQGRTGELFF
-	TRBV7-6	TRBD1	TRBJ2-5	TGTGCCAGCAGCTTCGGACAGGGTTCCGAGACCCAGTACTTC	CASSFGQGSETQYF
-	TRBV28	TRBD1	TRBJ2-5	TGTGCCAGCAGCCCCGGGGAAGAGACAGGGGTAGGGGAGACCCAGTACTTC	CASSPGEETGVGETQYF
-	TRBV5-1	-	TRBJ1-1	TGCGCCAGCAGAGGGGAGGAGAACACTGAAGCTTTCTTT	CASRGEENTEAFF
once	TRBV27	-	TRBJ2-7	TGTGCCAGCAGTTTATGGCAGGGGCAAGAGCAGTACTTC	CASSLWQGQEQYF
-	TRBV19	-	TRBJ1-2	TGTGCCACCGGAGGGGTGGGCCAGGTATATGGCTACACCTTC	CATGGVGQVYGYTF
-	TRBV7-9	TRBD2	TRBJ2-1	TGTGCCAGCAGCCTAGCGGGGAGCTCCTACAATGAGCAGTTCTTC	CASSLAGSSYNEQFF
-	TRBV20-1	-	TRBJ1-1	TGCAGTGCTCCCGGGTTTGGTGAAGCTTTCTTT	CSAPGFGEAFF
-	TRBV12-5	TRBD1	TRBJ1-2	TGTGCTAGTGGTCCGGGGACAGTTTATGGCTACACCTTC	CASGPGTVYGYTF
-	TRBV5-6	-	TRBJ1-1	TGTGCCAGCAGCCCTAAAGGTACAGGGAGCACTGAAGCTTTCTTT	CASSPKGTGSTEAFF
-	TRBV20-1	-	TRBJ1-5	TGCAGTGCTAGAAGCGGCGAGGCCCAGCATTTT	CSARSGEAQHF
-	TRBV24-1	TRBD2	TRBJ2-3	TGTGCCACCAGGACTAGCGGGATCGTTGATACGCAGTATTTT	CATRTSGIVDTQYF
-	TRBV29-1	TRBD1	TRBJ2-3	TGCAGCGCCAGGACAGGGACAGATACGCAGTATTTT	CSARTGTDTQYF
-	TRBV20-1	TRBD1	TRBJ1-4	TGCAGTGCTAGTCCGGGGACAGGGGTTGGCGAAAAACTGTTTTTT	CSASPGTGVGEKLFF
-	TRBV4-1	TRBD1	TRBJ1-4	TGCGCCAGCAGCCACGGGACAGCAACTAATGAAAAACTGTTTTTT	CASSHGTATNEKLFF
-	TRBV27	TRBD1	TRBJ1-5	TGTGCCAGCAGTTTCCCGACAGGGGGATACGGTCAGCCCCAGCATTTT	CASSFPTGGYGQPQHF
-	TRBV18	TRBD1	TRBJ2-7	TGTGCCAGCTCACCGGGACAGCGTGAGTACTTC	CASSPGQREYF
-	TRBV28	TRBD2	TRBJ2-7	TGTGCCAGCAGTTCTCCGGGAGGGTTCTACGAGCAGTACTTC	CASSSPGGFYEQYF
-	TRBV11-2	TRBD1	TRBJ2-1	TGTGCCAGCAGCTTAGATGGTTGGGGACAGTACAATGAGCAGTTCTTC	CASSLDGWGQYNEQFF
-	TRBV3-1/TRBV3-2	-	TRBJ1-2	TGTGCCAGCAGCCAGGGCGGGACGGTTGGCTACACCTTC	CASSQGGTVGYTF
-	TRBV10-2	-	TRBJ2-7	TGCGCCAGCAGTCCAGGGGAGTGGGGCTACGAGCAGTACTTC	CASSPGEWGYEQYF
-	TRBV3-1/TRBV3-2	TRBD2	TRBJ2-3	TGTGCCAGCAGCCTTAGCGGGAGCGCAGATACGCAGTATTTT	CASSLSGSADTQYF
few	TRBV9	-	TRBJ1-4	TGTGCCAGCAGCCGACTACAGGGTGAAAAACTGTTTTTT	CASSRLQGEKLFF
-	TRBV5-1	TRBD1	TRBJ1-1	TGCGCCAGCACCCCAGGGACAGCATGGAACACTGAAGCTTTCTTT	CASTPGTAWNTEAFF
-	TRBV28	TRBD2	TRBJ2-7	TGTGCCAGCAGTTCGACTAGCGGGAGCCCCGGCTACGAGCAGTACTTC	CASSSTSGSPGYEQYF
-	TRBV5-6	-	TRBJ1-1	TGTGCCAGCAGCTCCCGCCAGGGCATGCACACTGAAGCTTTCTTT	CASSSRQGMHTEAFF
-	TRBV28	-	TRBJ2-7	TGTGCCAGCAGTTTAGTAGCTACATACTCCTACGAGCAGTACTTC	CASSLVATYSYEQYF
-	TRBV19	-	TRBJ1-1	TGTGCCAGTAGTATTGGAGGGAACACTGAAGCTTTCTTT	CASSIGGNTEAFF
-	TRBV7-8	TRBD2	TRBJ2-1	TGTGCCAGCAGCCCCCCCGTCGGGCTAACTAGCGGGATCCACAATGAGCAGTTCTTC	CASSPPVGLTSGIHNEQFF
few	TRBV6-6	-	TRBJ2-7	TGTGCCAGCGGGAGCTACACTTACGAGCAGTACTTC	CASGSYTYEQYF
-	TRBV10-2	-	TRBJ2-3	TGCGCCAGCAGAGGTAGCGAAGCTAGCACAGATACGCAGTATTTT	CASRGSEASTDTQYF
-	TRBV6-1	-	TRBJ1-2	TGTGCCAGCAGTGAAGGTACGGGTGCGGGGGAATATGGCTACACCTTC	CASSEGTGAGEYGYTF
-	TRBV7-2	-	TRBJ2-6	TGTGCCAGCAGCTCCCCGGTCTCTGGGGCCAACGTCCTGACTTTC	CASSSPVSGANVLTF
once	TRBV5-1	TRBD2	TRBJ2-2	TGCGCCAGCAGCCGAAGAGTAGCGGGAGAGACCGGGGAGCTGTTTTTT	CASSRRVAGETGELFF
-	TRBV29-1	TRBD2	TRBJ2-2	TGCAGCGTTGATCTTTCTAGCGGGAGGGCCGGGGAGCTGTTTTTT	CSVDLSSGRAGELFF
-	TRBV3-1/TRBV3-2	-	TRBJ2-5	TGTGCCAGCAGCCAAGAGGACACCCTCCAAGAGACCCAGTACTTC	CASSQEDTLQETQYF